Reported below is one T cell receptor beta chain. Its antigen is undetermined. At one end, the junction sequence differs from germline, possibly due to a read error. With a J-beta primer mix and a sample-barcoded 5' primer, a second PCR ran roughly 6 to 11 cycles. MiXCR, run by TCRdb on the 5' RACE reads, gives a single entry per CDR3 protein. The sample records about 800,000 distinct CDR3 sequences, approximately 25% being singletons. This entry comes from a study of blood T cells in healthy people across ages. Findings and limits, study-wide: The unsorted PBMCs prevented any conclusive comparison of naive versus antigen-experienced cells.

CDR1 MNHNS and CDR2 SASEGT come from the germline V gene. This CDR3 has 13 amino acids. Separately, the same data were catalogued under a study of T cells of mothers and their children.

Sequenced sample: blood. The TCR comes from a boy aged 10-17 years in good health. The rearrangement links TRBV6-1 to TRBJ2-5, with D tentatively TRBD1 (5 bases). The better agreement between TRBJ2-1 and the DNA end casts doubt on the J call. The CDR3: CVSAPRENNEQFF. The CDR3 region has the DNA TGTGTCAGCGCGCCCAGGGAAAACAATGAGCAGTTCTTC.